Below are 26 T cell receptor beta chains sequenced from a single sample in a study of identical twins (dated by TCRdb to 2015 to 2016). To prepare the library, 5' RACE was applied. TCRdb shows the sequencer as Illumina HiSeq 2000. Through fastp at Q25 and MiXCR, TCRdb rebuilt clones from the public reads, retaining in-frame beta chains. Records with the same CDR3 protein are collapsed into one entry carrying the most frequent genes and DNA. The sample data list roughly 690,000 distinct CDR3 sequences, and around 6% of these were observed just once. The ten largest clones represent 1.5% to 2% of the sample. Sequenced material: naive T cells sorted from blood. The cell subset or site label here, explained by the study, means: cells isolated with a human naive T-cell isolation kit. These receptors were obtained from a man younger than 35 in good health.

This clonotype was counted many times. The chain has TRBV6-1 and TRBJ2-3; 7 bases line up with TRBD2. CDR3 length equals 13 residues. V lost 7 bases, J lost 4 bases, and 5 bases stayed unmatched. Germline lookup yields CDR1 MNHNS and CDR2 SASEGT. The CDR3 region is CASTRAGADTQYF. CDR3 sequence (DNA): TGTGCCAGCACCCGCGCGGGGGCAGATACGCAGTATTTT.

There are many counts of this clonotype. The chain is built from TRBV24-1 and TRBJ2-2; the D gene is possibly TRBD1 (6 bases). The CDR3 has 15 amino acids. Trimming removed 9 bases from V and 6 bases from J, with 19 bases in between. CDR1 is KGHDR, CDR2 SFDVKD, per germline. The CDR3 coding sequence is TGTGCCACCCAGGCGAAGACAGGCTCGTCCGGGGAGCTGTTTTTT. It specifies CATQAKTGSSGELFF.

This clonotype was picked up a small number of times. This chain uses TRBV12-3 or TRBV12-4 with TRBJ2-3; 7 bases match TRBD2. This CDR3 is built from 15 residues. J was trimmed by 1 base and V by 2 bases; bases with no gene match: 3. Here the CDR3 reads CASSLTSERTDTQYF. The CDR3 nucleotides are TGTGCCAGCAGTTTAACTAGCGAACGCACAGATACGCAGTATTTT.

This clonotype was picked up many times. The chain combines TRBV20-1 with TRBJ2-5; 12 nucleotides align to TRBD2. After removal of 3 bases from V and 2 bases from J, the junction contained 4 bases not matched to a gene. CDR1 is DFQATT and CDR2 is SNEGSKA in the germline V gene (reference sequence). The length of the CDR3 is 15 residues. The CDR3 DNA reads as TGCAGTGCTAGGGAGACTAGCGGGAGTCAAGAGACCCAGTACTTC. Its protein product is CSARETSGSQETQYF.

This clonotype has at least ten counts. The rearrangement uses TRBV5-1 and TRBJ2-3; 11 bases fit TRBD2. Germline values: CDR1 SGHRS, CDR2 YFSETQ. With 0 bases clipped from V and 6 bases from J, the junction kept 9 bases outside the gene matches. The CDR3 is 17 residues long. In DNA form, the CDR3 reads TGCGCCAGCAGCTTGGTTTTAGCGGGAGGGCCGGAGGATACGCAGTATTTT. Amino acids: CASSLVLAGGPEDTQYF.

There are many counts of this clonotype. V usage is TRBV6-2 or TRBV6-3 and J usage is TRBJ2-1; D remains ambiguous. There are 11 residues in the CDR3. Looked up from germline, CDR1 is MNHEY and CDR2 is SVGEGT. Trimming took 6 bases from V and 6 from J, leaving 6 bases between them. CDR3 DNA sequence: TGTGCCAGCAGAACGTCCAATGAGCAGTTCTTC. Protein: CASRTSNEQFF.

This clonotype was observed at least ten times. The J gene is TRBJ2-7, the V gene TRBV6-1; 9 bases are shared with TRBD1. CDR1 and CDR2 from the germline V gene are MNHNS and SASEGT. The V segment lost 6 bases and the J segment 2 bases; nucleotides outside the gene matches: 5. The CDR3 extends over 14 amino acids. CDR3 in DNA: TGTGCCAGCAGAATCGGGACAGGGACCTACGAGCAGTACTTC. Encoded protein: CASRIGTGTYEQYF.

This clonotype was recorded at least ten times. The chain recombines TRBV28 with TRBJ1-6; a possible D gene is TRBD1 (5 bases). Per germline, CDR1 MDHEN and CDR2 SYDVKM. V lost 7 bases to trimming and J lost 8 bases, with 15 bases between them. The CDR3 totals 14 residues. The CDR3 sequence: CASNGGNSHSPLHF. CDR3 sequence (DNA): TGTGCCAGCAACGGGGGGAATTCACATTCACCCCTCCACTTT.

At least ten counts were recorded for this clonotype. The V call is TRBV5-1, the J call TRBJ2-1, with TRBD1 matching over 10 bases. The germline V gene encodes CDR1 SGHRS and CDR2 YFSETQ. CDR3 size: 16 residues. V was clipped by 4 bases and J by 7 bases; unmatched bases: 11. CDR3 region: CASSPEPGQGRNEQFF. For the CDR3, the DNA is TGCGCCAGCAGCCCCGAACCGGGACAGGGGAGGAATGAGCAGTTCTTC.

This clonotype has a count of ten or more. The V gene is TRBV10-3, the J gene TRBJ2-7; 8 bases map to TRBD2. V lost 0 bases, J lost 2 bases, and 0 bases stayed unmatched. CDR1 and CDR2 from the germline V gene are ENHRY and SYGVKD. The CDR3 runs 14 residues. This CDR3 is CAISESSGTYEQYF. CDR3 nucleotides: TGTGCCATCAGTGAGTCTAGCGGGACCTACGAGCAGTACTTC.

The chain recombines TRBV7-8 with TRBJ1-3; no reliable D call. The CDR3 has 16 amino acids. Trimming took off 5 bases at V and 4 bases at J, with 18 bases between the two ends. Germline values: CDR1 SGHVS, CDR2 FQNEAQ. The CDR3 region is CASSRSGSQKGNTIYF. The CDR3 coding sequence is TGTGCCAGCAGCCGGAGCGGGTCACAGAAAGGAAACACCATATATTTT.

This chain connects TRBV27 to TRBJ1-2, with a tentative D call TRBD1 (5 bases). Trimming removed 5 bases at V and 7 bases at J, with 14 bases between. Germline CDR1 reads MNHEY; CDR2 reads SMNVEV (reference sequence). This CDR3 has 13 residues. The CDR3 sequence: CASSPAPGIGYTF. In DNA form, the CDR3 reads TGTGCCAGCAGTCCGGCGCCAGGGATTGGCTACACCTTC.

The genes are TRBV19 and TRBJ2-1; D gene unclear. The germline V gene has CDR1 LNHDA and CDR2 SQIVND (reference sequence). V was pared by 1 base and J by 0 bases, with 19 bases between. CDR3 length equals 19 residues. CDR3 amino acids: CASSIAAVSHWSSYNEQFF. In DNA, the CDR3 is TGTGCCAGTAGTATAGCGGCAGTAAGCCATTGGAGCTCCTACAATGAGCAGTTCTTC.

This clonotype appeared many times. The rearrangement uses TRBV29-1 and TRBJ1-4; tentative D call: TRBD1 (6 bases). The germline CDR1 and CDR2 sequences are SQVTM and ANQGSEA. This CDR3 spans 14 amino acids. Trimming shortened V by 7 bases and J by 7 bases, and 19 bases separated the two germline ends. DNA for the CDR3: TGCAGCGCGTACCGCACAGGGTTGGGTGAAAAACTGTTTTTT. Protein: CSAYRTGLGEKLFF.

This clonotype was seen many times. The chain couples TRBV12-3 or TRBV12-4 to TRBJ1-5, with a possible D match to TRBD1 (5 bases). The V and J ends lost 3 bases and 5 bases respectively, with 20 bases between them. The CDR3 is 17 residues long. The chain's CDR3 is CASSFLPGTRGDQPQHF. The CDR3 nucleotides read TGTGCCAGCAGTTTCCTTCCAGGGACGCGGGGGGATCAGCCCCAGCATTTT.

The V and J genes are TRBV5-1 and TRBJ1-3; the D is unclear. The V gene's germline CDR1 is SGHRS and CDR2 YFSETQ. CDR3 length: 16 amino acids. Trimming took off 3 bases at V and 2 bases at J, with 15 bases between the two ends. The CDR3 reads CASSSRTSSPGNTIYF. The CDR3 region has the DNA TGCGCCAGCAGCTCGCGGACCTCATCCCCTGGAAACACCATATATTTT.

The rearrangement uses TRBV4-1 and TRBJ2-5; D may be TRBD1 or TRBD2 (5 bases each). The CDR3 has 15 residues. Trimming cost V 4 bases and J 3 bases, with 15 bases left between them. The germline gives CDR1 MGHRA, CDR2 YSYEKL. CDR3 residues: CASSRRDGPKETQYF. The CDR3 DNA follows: TGCGCCAGCAGCCGCCGGGACGGACCCAAAGAGACCCAGTACTTC.

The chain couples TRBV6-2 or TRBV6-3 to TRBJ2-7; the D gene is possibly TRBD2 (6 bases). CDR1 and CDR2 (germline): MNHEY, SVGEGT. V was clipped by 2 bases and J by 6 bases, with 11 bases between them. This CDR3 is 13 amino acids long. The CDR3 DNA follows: TGTGCCAGCAGTTACGGCGGGGAGGTCGAGCAGTACGTC. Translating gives CASSYGGEVEQYV.

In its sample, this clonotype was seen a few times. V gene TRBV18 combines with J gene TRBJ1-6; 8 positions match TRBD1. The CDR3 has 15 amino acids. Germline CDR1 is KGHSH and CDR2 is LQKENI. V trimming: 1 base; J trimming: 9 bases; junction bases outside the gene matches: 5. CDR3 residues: CASSPLGQGASPLHF. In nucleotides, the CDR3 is TGTGCCAGCTCACCACTGGGGCAGGGGGCTTCACCCCTCCACTTT.

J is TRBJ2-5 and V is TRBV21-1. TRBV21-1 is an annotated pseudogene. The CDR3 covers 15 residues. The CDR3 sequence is CASSKVLGSEETQYF. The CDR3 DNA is TGTGCCAGCAGCAAAGTTTTGGGTTCGGAGGAGACCCAGTACTTC.

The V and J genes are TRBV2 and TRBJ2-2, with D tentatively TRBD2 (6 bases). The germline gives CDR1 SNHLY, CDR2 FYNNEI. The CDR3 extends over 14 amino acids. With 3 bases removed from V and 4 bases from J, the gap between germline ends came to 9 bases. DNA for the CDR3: TGTGCCAGCAGTGAGATCGGGAGCACCGGGGAGCTGTTTTTT. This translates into CASSEIGSTGELFF.

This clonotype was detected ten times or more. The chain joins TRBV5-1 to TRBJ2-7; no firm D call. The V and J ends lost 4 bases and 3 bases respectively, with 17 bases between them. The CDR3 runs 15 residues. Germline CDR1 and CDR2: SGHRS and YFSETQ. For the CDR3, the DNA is TGCGCCAGCAGCCCCGGTGGGCCCGATATCTACGAGCAGTACTTC. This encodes CASSPGGPDIYEQYF.

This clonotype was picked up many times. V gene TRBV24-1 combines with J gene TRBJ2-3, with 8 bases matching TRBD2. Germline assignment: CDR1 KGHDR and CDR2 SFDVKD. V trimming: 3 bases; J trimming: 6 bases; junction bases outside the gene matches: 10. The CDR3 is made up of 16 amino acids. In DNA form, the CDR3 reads TGTGCCACCAGTGATCCCGGGACGGCGGGAGGTGATACGCAGTATTTT. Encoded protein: CATSDPGTAGGDTQYF.

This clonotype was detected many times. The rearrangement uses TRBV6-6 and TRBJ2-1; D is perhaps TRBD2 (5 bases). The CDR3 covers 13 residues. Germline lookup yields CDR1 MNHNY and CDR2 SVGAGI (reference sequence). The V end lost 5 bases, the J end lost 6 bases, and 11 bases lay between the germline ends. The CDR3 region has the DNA TGTGCCAGCAGTCGTTGGACTGGCAATGAGCAGTTCTTC. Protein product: CASSRWTGNEQFF.

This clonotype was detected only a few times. This CDR3 is CAISPQGQLLPEQYF. The CDR3 DNA follows: TGTGCCATCAGCCCACAGGGACAGCTCCTACCCGAGCAGTACTTC. The chain carries TRBV10-3 and TRBJ2-7; 7 nucleotides match TRBD1. The CDR3 length is 15 residues. CDR1 and CDR2 from the germline V gene are ENHRY and SYGVKD. V was pared by 6 bases and J by 6 bases, with 14 bases of the junction left unmatched.

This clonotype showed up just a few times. This CDR3 reads CASTTGTGGIWEQYF. CDR3 nucleotides: TGTGCCAGCACCACCGGGACAGGCGGGATTTGGGAGCAGTACTTC. The chain joins TRBV5-6 to TRBJ2-7; 8 bases line up with TRBD1. The V gene's germline CDR1 is SGHDT and CDR2 YYEEEE. CDR3 length: 15 amino acids. V dropped 6 bases and J dropped 7; count of bases not matched to a gene: 15. The full variable domain, completed using reference TRBV5-6 and TRBJ2-7, is DAGVTQSPTHLIKTRGQQVTLRCSPKSGHDTVSWYQQALGQGPQFIFQYYEEEERQRGNFPDRFSGHQFPNYSSELNVNALLLGDSALYLCASTTGTGGIWEQYFGPGTRLTVT.